Below, 26 T cell receptor beta chains from the same sample are listed, as sequenced in a study of T-cell reconstitution after alpha-beta-depleted transplantation in children. Construction of the TCRbeta library involved unique molecular identifiers. TCRdb ran MiXCR on the PCR reads and lists one entry per CDR3 protein. The profile covers about 1,000,000 distinct CDR3 sequences, with about 29% appearing a single time and roughly 28% taken by the ten largest. The sequencing here drew on PBMCs, mostly from graft donor cells, taken 360 days after TCRalphabeta/CD19-depleted stem cell transplant. The source is a boy younger than two who had a stem cell transplant for SCID, so the T cells may come from the graft donor.

This clonotype was seen more than once but under ten times. The chain has TRBV15 and TRBJ2-1, with no clear D. Trimming took off 0 bases at V and 0 bases at J, with 3 bases between the two ends. Germline assignment: CDR1 LNHNV and CDR2 YYDKDF (reference sequence). This CDR3 spans 14 amino acids. CDR3 sequence reads: CATSRDISYNEQFF. CDR3 nucleotide sequence: TGTGCCACCAGCAGAGATATCTCCTACAATGAGCAGTTCTTC.

The chain has TRBV9 and TRBJ2-3; 9 nucleotides line up with TRBD2. This CDR3 contains 17 residues. The V gene's germline CDR1 is SGDLS and CDR2 YYNGEE. V lost 3 bases and J lost 3; bases outside the gene matches: 11. CDR3 coding DNA: TGTGCCAGCAGCGGCCGAATAGCGGGGGAATTGACAGATACGCAGTATTTT. This sequence encodes CASSGRIAGELTDTQYF.

This chain connects TRBV20-1 to TRBJ1-5, with a weak D call TRBD1 (5 bases). This CDR3 has 13 residues. Trimming removed 5 bases at V and 5 bases at J, with 13 bases between. Germline assignment: CDR1 DFQATT and CDR2 SNEGSKA (reference sequence). The CDR3 sequence: CSADIRGDQPQHF. CDR3 in DNA: TGCAGTGCTGACATTCGGGGCGATCAGCCCCAGCATTTT.

This clonotype was counted once. This chain connects TRBV20-1 to TRBJ2-1; maybe TRBD2 (6 bases). V was shortened by 5 bases and J by 3 bases, with 17 bases between the two germline ends. This CDR3 is 15 amino acids long. Germline V gene lookup returns CDR1 DFQATT and CDR2 SNEGSKA (reference sequence). CDR3 sequence: CSASITLGLYNEQFF. The DNA for the CDR3 is TGCAGTGCTTCGATCACACTGGGACTCTACAATGAGCAGTTCTTC.

J is TRBJ2-2 and V is TRBV10-3; D not resolved. CDR3 length: 13 residues. Germline V gene data show CDR1 as ENHRY and CDR2 as SYGVKD. The germline V and J ends were trimmed by 8 bases and 1 base, with 8 bases remaining between them. The CDR3 region is CAIGRENTGELFF. CDR3 DNA: TGTGCCATCGGCAGAGAGAACACCGGGGAGCTGTTTTTT.

The genes are TRBV20-1 and TRBJ2-3, with D possibly TRBD1 on 5 matching bases. Germline values: CDR1 DFQATT, CDR2 SNEGSKA (reference sequence). This CDR3 region has 16 residues. Between the trimmed V and J ends, which lost 6 bases and 3 bases, there was a span of 22 bases. This CDR3 is CSANSNHRYRTDTQYF. In nucleotides, the CDR3 is TGCAGTGCCAATTCTAACCACAGGTATAGGACAGATACGCAGTATTTT.

This clonotype was picked up a small number of times. The CDR3 reads CSAVDASNEQFF. CDR3 bases: TGCAGTGCGGTGGACGCTTCGAATGAGCAGTTCTTC. This sequence joins TRBV20-1 and TRBJ2-1; D call uncertain. Germline V gene data show CDR1 as DFQATT and CDR2 as SNEGSKA (reference sequence). Trimming shortened V by 6 bases and J by 7 bases, and 13 bases separated the two germline ends. The CDR3 has 12 residues.

This clonotype has more than one count but fewer than ten. The rearrangement joins TRBV18 to TRBJ2-4; TRBD2 aligns across 8 bases. Germline V lookup: CDR1 KGHSH, CDR2 LQKENI. V was clipped by 4 bases and J by 9 bases; unmatched bases: 14. This CDR3 comprises 16 residues. CDR3 DNA sequence: TGTGCCAGCTCACAAGGACTAGCAGTGACGTCAGGCATTCAGTACTTC. Encoded protein: CASSQGLAVTSGIQYF.

This chain joins TRBV6-2 or TRBV6-3 and TRBJ2-7, with 7 bases matching TRBD2. The CDR3 is 14 amino acids. Germline V gene sequence: CDR1 MNHEY, CDR2 SVGEGT. The V gene end was trimmed by 5 bases and the J gene end by 4 bases; junction bases not matched to a gene: 8. CDR3: CASSRGLPDYEQYF. CDR3 coding DNA: TGTGCCAGCAGTAGGGGACTACCGGATTACGAGCAGTACTTC.

This clonotype was counted a few times. The chain employs TRBV12-3 or TRBV12-4 and TRBJ2-7; D is perhaps TRBD2 (6 bases). Trimming shortened V by 6 bases and J by 1 base, and 16 bases separated the two germline ends. CDR3 length: 15 residues. The DNA for the CDR3 is TGTGCCAGCAGCCCATTGCGGGGAAGGTCCTACGAGCAGTACTTC. Translation gives CASSPLRGRSYEQYF.

This clonotype was picked up a small number of times. The V and J genes are TRBV6-1 and TRBJ1-3, with TRBD1 as a possible D gene (6 bases). The CDR3 has 16 amino acids. Per germline, CDR1 MNHNS and CDR2 SASEGT. The V end lost 5 bases, the J end lost 1 base, and 15 bases lay between the germline ends. The CDR3 protein is CASSSPKQGSGNTIYF. CDR3 bases: TGTGCCAGCAGTAGCCCGAAACAGGGTTCTGGAAACACCATATATTTT.

The J gene is TRBJ1-1, the V gene TRBV20-1; TRBD1 agrees at 9 bases. CDR3 length: 14 residues. With V trimmed by 4 bases and J by 5 bases, 8 bases remained unmatched. Germline CDR1 is DFQATT and CDR2 is SNEGSKA (reference sequence). DNA for the CDR3: TGCAGTGCTAAGGCCTGGACAGGGGTAACTGAAGCTTTCTTT. Amino acid sequence: CSAKAWTGVTEAFF.

The chain uses TRBV4-1 and TRBJ1-1; D remains unclear. CDR3 length equals 15 residues. Germline lookup yields CDR1 MGHRA and CDR2 YSYEKL. V lost 3 bases to trimming and J lost 4 bases, with 15 bases between them. CDR3 loop: CASSHRRESGTEAFF. As DNA, the CDR3 is TGCGCCAGCAGCCACCGGCGGGAGAGCGGCACTGAAGCTTTCTTT.

This clonotype showed up many times. The rearrangement uses TRBV12-3 or TRBV12-4 and TRBJ2-3; 10 positions agree with TRBD1. The junction had 0 bases not matched to a gene; V was cut back by 0 bases and J by 3 bases. This CDR3 spans 15 amino acids. DNA for the CDR3: TGTGCCAGCAGTTTAGCGGGACAGGGGACAGATACGCAGTATTTT. Translating gives CASSLAGQGTDTQYF.

The table lists this clonotype with a few counts. Here the CDR3 reads CATSSPRGREETQYF. CDR3 nucleotide sequence: TGTGCCACCAGCAGCCCCCGGGGCAGAGAAGAGACCCAGTACTTC. J is TRBJ2-5 and V is TRBV15, with D possibly being TRBD1 or TRBD2 (5 bases each). V lost 3 bases and J 3 bases, leaving 14 bases between the germline ends. The germline gives CDR1 LNHNV, CDR2 YYDKDF (reference sequence). This CDR3 region has 15 residues.

The V gene is TRBV7-6, the J gene TRBJ2-1, with D unclear. Trimming pared 1 base from V and 0 bases from J, leaving 16 bases between. The CDR3 sequence is 18 residues long. Germline V lookup: CDR1 SGHVS, CDR2 FNYEAQ. The CDR3 region has the DNA TGTGCCAGCAGCTTAGACCATGACGGTTTGGGCTCCTACAATGAGCAGTTCTTC. Amino acids: CASSLDHDGLGSYNEQFF.

This chain joins TRBV11-2 and TRBJ1-2; D gene unclear. This CDR3 comprises 14 residues. Germline V gene lookup returns CDR1 SGHAT and CDR2 FQNNGV. V was pared by 1 base and J by 8 bases, with 14 bases between. CDR3 DNA sequence: TGTGCCAGCAGCTTAGTTGTAAAGGGCTCGGGCTACACCTTC. Translating gives CASSLVVKGSGYTF.

The chain recombines TRBV5-1 with TRBJ1-5, with TRBD1 matching 7 bases. The germline gives CDR1 SGHRS, CDR2 YFSETQ. The CDR3 is 19 residues long. Trimming took 5 bases from V and 2 from J; bases not matched to a gene: 19. The CDR3 nucleotides read TGCGCCAGCAGTACAAACCTACCTGTAACAGGGGAAGGCAATCAGCCCCAGCATTTT. Encoded protein: CASSTNLPVTGEGNQPQHF.

This clonotype has more than one count but fewer than ten. The chain links TRBV13 to TRBJ2-7; TRBD1 might be the D (6 bases). The germline CDR1 and CDR2 sequences are PRHDT and FYEKMQ (reference sequence). Trimming pared 5 bases from V and 2 bases from J, leaving 13 bases between. The CDR3 is made up of 14 amino acids. The CDR3 spells CASSKTTGPYEQYF. The CDR3 DNA is TGTGCCAGCAGCAAGACGACAGGACCCTACGAGCAGTACTTC. The variable domain in full, with the rest retrieved from reference TRBV13 and TRBJ2-7, is AAGVIQSPRHLIKEKRETATLKCYPIPRHDTVYWYQQGPGQDPQFLISFYEKMQSDKGSIPDRFSAQQFSDYHSELNMSSLELGDSALYFCASSKTTGPYEQYFGPGTRLTVT.

The chain combines TRBV3-1 with TRBJ2-3, with a tentative D call TRBD1 (5 bases). The germline CDR1 and CDR2 sequences are LGHDT and YNNKEL (reference sequence). Deletions cut 1 base from V and 3 bases from J, with 14 bases between. CDR3 length: 16 residues. CDR3 loop: CASSQGSSRATDTQYF. The DNA of the CDR3 is TGTGCCAGCAGCCAAGGTAGCAGCAGGGCGACAGATACGCAGTATTTT.

This clonotype showed up just a few times. V and J are TRBV28 and TRBJ2-5, with a tentative D call TRBD2 (6 bases). Germline CDR1 reads MDHEN; CDR2 reads SYDVKM. The length of the CDR3 is 15 residues. Deletions cut 6 bases from V and 3 bases from J, with 17 bases between. The CDR3 sequence is CASSAWGVQKETQYF. CDR3 in DNA: TGTGCCAGCAGCGCCTGGGGGGTACAGAAAGAGACCCAGTACTTC.

This clonotype was recorded a few times. The chain uses TRBV29-1 and TRBJ1-1; no firm D call. V was shortened by 0 bases and J by 1 base, with 0 bases between the two germline ends. The CDR3 runs 11 residues. Germline CDR1 SQVTM, CDR2 ANQGSEA. For the CDR3, the DNA is TGCAGCGTTGAAGAGAACACTGAAGCTTTCTTT. Amino acid sequence: CSVEENTEAFF.

This clonotype was seen ten or more times. The rearrangement joins TRBV7-8 to TRBJ2-7, with TRBD1 identical over 7 bases. V lost 5 bases and J lost 4; bases outside the gene matches: 5. In germline, CDR1 is SGHVS, CDR2 FQNEAQ. This CDR3 has 13 amino acids. CDR3 nucleotides: TGTGCCAGCAGCCCAGGGGGAGTATACGAGCAGTACTTC. This sequence encodes CASSPGGVYEQYF.

This clonotype turned up a few times. CDR3 nucleotide sequence: TGTGCCAGCAGCTTTTCGACTAGCGGGGGGACCTACGAGCAGTACTTC. This encodes CASSFSTSGGTYEQYF. J is TRBJ2-7 and V is TRBV7-9, with TRBD2 matching over 13 bases. The CDR3 loop spans 16 amino acids. Germline trimming cut 3 bases from V and 2 bases from J; bases unmatched to any gene: 4. The germline CDR1 and CDR2 sequences are SEHNR and FQNEAQ (reference sequence).

V is TRBV5-1 and J is TRBJ2-1; a possible D gene is TRBD2 (5 bases). Trimming cost V 0 bases and J 0 bases, with 16 bases left between them. Germline CDR1 and CDR2: SGHRS and YFSETQ. This CDR3 has 18 amino acids. The CDR3 DNA is TGCGCCAGCAGCTTGGCTAAAGGGAGCTCGTTCTCCTACAATGAGCAGTTCTTC. It translates to CASSLAKGSSFSYNEQFF.

This clonotype was detected only a few times. The chain uses TRBV19 and TRBJ2-5; a weak D match, TRBD1 (6 bases). Trimming shortened V by 4 bases and J by 0 bases, and 6 bases separated the two germline ends. This CDR3 is built from 13 residues. CDR1 and CDR2 (germline): LNHDA, SQIVND (reference sequence). CDR3 in DNA: TGTGCCAGTAGTAGACAGGACCAAGAGACCCAGTACTTC. This gives the protein CASSRQDQETQYF.